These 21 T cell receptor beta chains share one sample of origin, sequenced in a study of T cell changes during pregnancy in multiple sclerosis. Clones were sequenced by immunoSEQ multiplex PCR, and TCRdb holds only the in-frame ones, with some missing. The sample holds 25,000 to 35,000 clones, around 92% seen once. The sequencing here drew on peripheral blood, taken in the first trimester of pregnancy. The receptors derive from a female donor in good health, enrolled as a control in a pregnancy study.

The CDR3 here is CASSDRPGFYEQYF. The CDR3 DNA sequence: TGCGCCAGCAGTGATCGGCCGGGGTTCTACGAGCAGTACTTC. The gene calls are TRBV10-1 and TRBJ2-7; D is perhaps TRBD2 (5 bases). The V end lost 3 bases, the J end lost 3 bases, and 12 bases lay between the germline ends. Germline V gene sequence: CDR1 WNHNN, CDR2 SYGVQD (reference sequence). This CDR3 is 14 amino acids long.

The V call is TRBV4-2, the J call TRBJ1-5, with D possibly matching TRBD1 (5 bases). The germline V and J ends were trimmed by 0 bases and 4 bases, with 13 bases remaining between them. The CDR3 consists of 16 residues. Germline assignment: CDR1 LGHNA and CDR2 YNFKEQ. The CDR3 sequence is CASSQDLRGGNQPQHF. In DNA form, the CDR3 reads TGTGCCAGCAGCCAAGATCTTAGGGGAGGGAATCAGCCCCAGCATTTT.

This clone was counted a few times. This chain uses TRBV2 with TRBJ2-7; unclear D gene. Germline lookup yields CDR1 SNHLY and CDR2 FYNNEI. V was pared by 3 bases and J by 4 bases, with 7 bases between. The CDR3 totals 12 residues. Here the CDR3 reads CASSEAQYEQYF. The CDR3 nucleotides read TGTGCCAGCAGTGAGGCCCAATACGAGCAGTACTTC.

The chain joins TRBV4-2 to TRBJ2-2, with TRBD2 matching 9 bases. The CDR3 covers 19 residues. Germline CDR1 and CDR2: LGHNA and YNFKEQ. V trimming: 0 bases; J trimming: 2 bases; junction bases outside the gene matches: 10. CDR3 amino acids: CASSQDSRLADINTGELFF. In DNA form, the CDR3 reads TGTGCCAGCAGCCAAGATTCAAGACTAGCGGATATCAACACCGGGGAGCTGTTTTTT.

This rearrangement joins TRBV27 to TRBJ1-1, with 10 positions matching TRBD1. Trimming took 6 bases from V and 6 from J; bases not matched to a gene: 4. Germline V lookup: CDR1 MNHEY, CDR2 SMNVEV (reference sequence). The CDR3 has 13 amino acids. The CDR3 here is CASSPTGGPEAFF. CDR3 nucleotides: TGTGCCAGCAGCCCGACAGGGGGCCCTGAAGCTTTCTTT.

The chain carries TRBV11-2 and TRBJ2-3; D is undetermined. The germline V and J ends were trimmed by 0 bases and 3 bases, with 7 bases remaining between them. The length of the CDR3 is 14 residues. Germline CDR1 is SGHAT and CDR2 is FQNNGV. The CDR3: CASSLDSRTDTQYF. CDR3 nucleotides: TGTGCCAGCAGCTTAGATAGTAGAACAGATACGCAGTATTTT.

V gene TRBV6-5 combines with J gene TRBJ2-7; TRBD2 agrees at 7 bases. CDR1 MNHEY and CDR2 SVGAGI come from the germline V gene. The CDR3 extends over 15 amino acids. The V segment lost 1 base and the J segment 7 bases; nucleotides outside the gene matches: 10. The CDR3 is CASSYYSGGRGEQYF. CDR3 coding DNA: TGTGCCAGCAGTTACTATTCTGGCGGGAGAGGTGAGCAGTACTTC.

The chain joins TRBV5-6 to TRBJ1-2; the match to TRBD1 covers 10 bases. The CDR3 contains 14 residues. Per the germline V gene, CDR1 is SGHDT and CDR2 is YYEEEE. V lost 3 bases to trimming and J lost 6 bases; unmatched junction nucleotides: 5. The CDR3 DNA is TGTGCCAGCAGCTGGGGGACAGGGGTTGATGGCTACACCTTC. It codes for CASSWGTGVDGYTF.

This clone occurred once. The CDR3 spells CSGEGLAGGSYNEQFF. CDR3 DNA: TGCAGCGGTGAGGGACTAGCGGGAGGCTCCTACAATGAGCAGTTCTTC. J is TRBJ2-1 and V is TRBV29-1; 15 bases line up with TRBD2. Germline loops: CDR1 SQVTM, CDR2 ANQGSEA. Trimming at V came to 7 bases and at J to 0 bases, leaving 4 bases not matched to a gene. This CDR3 spans 16 amino acids.

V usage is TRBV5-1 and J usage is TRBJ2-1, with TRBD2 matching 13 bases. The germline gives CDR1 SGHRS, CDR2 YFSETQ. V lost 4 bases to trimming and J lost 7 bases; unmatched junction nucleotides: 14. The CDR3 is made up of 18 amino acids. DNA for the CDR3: TGCGCCAGCAGCCCCTGGACTAGCGGGAGTTCGCCTGGGAATGAGCAGTTCTTC. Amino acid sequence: CASSPWTSGSSPGNEQFF.

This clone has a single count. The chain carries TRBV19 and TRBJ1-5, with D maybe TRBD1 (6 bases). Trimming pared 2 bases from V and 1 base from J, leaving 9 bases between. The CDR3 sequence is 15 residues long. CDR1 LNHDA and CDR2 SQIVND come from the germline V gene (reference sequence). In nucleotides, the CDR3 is TGTGCCAGTAGTATACAGGGGTTAAGCAATCAGCCCCAGCATTTT. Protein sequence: CASSIQGLSNQPQHF.

For the CDR3, the DNA is TGTGCCAGCAGCTTATCGGGTCTCTACGAGCAGTACTTC. Its protein is CASSLSGLYEQYF. The V gene is TRBV11-2, the J gene TRBJ2-7; D call uncertain. Trimming cost V 2 bases and J 3 bases, with 8 bases left between them. Per germline, CDR1 SGHAT and CDR2 FQNNGV. CDR3 length equals 13 residues. The variable domain in full, with the rest retrieved from reference TRBV11-2 and TRBJ2-7, is EAGVAQSPRYKIIEKRQSVAFWCNPISGHATLYWYQQILGQGPKLLIQFQNNGVVDDSQLPKDRFSAERLKGVDSTLKIQPAKLEDSAVYLCASSLSGLYEQYFGPGTRLTVT.

The CDR3 loop reads CASSPTHRGGYTF. The CDR3 DNA sequence: TGTGCCAGTAGTCCCACACACAGGGGTGGCTACACCTTC. The chain is built from TRBV19 and TRBJ1-2; TRBD1 matches 7 bases. There are 13 residues in the CDR3. J gave up 7 bases and V 5 bases, and 7 bases lay outside the gene matches. CDR1 and CDR2 (germline): LNHDA, SQIVND (reference sequence).

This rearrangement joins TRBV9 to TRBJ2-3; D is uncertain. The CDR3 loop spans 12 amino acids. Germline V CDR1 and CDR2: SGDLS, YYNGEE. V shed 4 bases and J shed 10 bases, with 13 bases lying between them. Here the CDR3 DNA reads TGTGCCAGCAGCCCCGACTCGCGTGCGCAGTATTTT. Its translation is CASSPDSRAQYF.

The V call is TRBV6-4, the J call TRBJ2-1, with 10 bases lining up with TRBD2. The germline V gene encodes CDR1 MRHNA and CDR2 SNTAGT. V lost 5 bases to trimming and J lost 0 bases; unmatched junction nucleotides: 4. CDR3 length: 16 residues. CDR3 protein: CASSPASGGSYNEQFF. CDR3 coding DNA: TGTGCCAGCAGTCCGGCTAGCGGGGGCTCCTACAATGAGCAGTTCTTC.

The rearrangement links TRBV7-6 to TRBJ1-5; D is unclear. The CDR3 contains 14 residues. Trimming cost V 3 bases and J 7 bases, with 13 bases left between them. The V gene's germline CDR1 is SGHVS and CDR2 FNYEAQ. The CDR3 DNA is TGTGCCAGCAGCTTGGAGGATTCGGCCCAGCCCCAGCATTTT. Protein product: CASSLEDSAQPQHF.

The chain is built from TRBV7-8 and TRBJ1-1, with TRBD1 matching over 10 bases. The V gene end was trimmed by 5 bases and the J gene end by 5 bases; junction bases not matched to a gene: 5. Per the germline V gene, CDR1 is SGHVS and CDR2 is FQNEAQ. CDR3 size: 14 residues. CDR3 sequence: CASSPDRGRTEAFF. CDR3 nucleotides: TGTGCCAGCAGCCCCGACAGGGGGCGAACTGAAGCTTTCTTT.

The chain's CDR3 is CASTRTGGYEQYF. The CDR3 nucleotides are TGTGCCAGCACGAGGACAGGTGGCTACGAGCAGTACTTC. The V gene is TRBV27, the J gene TRBJ2-7; 7 nucleotides agree with TRBD1. In germline, CDR1 is MNHEY, CDR2 SMNVEV (reference sequence). With 7 bases clipped from V and 3 bases from J, the junction kept 6 bases outside the gene matches. The CDR3 spans 13 residues.

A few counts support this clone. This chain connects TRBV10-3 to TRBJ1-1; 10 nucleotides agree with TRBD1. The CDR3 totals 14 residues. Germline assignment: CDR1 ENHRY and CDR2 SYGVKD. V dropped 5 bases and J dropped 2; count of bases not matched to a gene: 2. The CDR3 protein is CAISRDRGNTEAFF. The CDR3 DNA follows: TGTGCCATCAGTCGGGACAGGGGAAACACTGAAGCTTTCTTT.

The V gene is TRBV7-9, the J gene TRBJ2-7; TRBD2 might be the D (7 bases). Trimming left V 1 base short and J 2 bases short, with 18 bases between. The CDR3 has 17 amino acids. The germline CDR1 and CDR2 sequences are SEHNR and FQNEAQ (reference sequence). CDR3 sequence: CASSLGTYAGATYEQYF. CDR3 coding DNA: TGTGCCAGCAGCTTAGGGACGTACGCGGGGGCAACCTACGAGCAGTACTTC. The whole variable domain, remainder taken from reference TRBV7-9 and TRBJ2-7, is DTGVSQNPRHKITKRGQNVTFRCDPISEHNRLYWYRQTLGQGPEFLTYFQNEAQLEKSRLLSDRFSAERPKGSFSTLEIQRTEQGDSAMYLCASSLGTYAGATYEQYFGPGTRLTVT.

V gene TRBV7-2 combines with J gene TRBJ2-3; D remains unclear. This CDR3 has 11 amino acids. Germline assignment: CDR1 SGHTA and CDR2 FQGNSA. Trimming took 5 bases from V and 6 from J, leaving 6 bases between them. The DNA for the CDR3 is TGTGCCAGCAGCGCTAGGGATACGCAGTATTTT. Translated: CASSARDTQYF.